These 26 T cell receptor beta chains were sequenced from one sample in a study of blood T cells in healthy people across ages (dated by TCRdb to about 2015). The receptor library was made with 5' RACE. Sequencing took place on an Illumina HiSeq 2500. A second roughly 6 to 12 cycle PCR used a sample-barcoded 5' primer and a J-beta primer mix. TCRdb trimmed the raw reads at Q25, called clones with MiXCR and kept productive beta chains. Every distinct CDR3 protein forms one entry, paired with its most common genes and DNA. The sample data list approximately 730,000 distinct CDR3 sequences, and roughly two fifths of these were observed just once. The ten largest clones represent around a fifth of the sample. The source material was blood. These receptors originate from an older woman in good health.

V and J are TRBV6-6 and TRBJ2-1, with D maybe TRBD2 (7 bases). Germline V gene data show CDR1 as MNHNY and CDR2 as SVGAGI (reference sequence). This CDR3 contains 15 residues. V dropped 6 bases and J dropped 6 bases, with 18 bases sitting between them. The CDR3 protein is CASSRQAGVGNEQFF. Written as DNA, the CDR3 is TGTGCCAGCAGCCGACAGGCGGGAGTAGGCAATGAGCAGTTCTTC.

The chain carries TRBV28 and TRBJ2-7; D perhaps matches TRBD2 (5 bases). V gave up 6 bases and J gave up 4 bases, with 16 bases separating them. The CDR3 contains 14 residues. Germline CDR1 reads MDHEN; CDR2 reads SYDVKM. This CDR3 is CASSSPLRGYEQYF. The CDR3 bases are TGTGCCAGCAGCTCACCCCTCCGGGGTTACGAGCAGTACTTC.

This rearrangement joins TRBV5-1 to TRBJ2-3; 11 positions match TRBD2. In germline, CDR1 is SGHRS, CDR2 YFSETQ. With V trimmed by 4 bases and J by 0 bases, 22 bases remained unmatched. The CDR3 consists of 22 residues. CDR3 nucleotides: TGCGCCAGCAGCCCCGGAACCGGGACTAGCGGATCCCGGGGCCATAGCACAGATACGCAGTATTTT. This encodes CASSPGTGTSGSRGHSTDTQYF.

This clonotype was seen only a few times. The V and J genes are TRBV5-1 and TRBJ2-3; D remains ambiguous. There are 15 residues in the CDR3. V was cut by 2 bases and J by 0 bases, with 10 bases left in between. CDR1 SGHRS and CDR2 YFSETQ come from the germline V gene. This CDR3 reads CASSFRPLSTDTQYF. In DNA, the CDR3 is TGCGCCAGCAGCTTTCGGCCCCTAAGCACAGATACGCAGTATTTT.

The rearrangement joins TRBV12-3 or TRBV12-4 to TRBJ2-5, with a weak D call TRBD1 (6 bases). V lost 4 bases and J lost 11, with 26 bases in between. The CDR3 sequence is 16 residues long. The CDR3 region is CASSSRWGQTYNEQYF. The CDR3 DNA is TGTGCCAGCAGTTCTCGGTGGGGGCAGACCTACAATGAGCAGTACTTC.

This clonotype was counted a few times. The V call is TRBV3-1, the J call TRBJ2-3; TRBD2 is a possible D gene (6 bases). CDR1 and CDR2 (germline): LGHDT, YNNKEL (reference sequence). Deletions cut 1 base from V and 2 bases from J, with 16 bases between. CDR3 length: 17 residues. For the CDR3, the DNA is TGTGCCAGCAGCCAAGTCATTAGCGGTTCTAACACAGATACGCAGTATTTT. It codes for CASSQVISGSNTDTQYF.

This clonotype came up a few times. V and J are TRBV6-5 and TRBJ1-1, with TRBD1 matching over 8 bases. V was clipped by 2 bases and J by 0 bases; unmatched bases: 5. The CDR3 sequence is 16 residues long. The germline gives CDR1 MNHEY, CDR2 SVGAGI. CDR3 in DNA: TGTGCCAGCAGTTACGGGGACAGGCCAATGAACACTGAAGCTTTCTTT. Protein: CASSYGDRPMNTEAFF.

The genes are TRBV20-1 and TRBJ1-6, with D possibly being TRBD1 (5 bases). The length of the CDR3 is 15 residues. The V and J ends lost 1 base and 3 bases respectively, with 10 bases between them. The V gene's germline CDR1 is DFQATT and CDR2 SNEGSKA (reference sequence). CDR3 sequence (DNA): TGCAGTGCTAGAGCGGACGGACACTATAATTCACCCCTCCACTTT. Its protein product is CSARADGHYNSPLHF.

In the case of this clonotype: A single base separates this from a much larger clone, so it may be a read error. The chain uses TRBV7-6 and TRBJ2-3; D perhaps matches TRBD2 (5 bases). The CDR3 is 18 residues long. Trimming removed 5 bases from V and 4 bases from J, with 25 bases in between. Germline V lookup: CDR1 SGHVS, CDR2 FNYEAQ. The CDR3 DNA reads TGTGCCAGCAGCCCACTCTGGAGCAGGAGAGGGTTAGCAGATACGCAGTATTTT. Translation gives CASSPLWSRRGLADTQYF.

V is TRBV20-1 and J is TRBJ2-1; D not certain. The V end lost 3 bases, the J end lost 2 bases, and 2 bases lay between the germline ends. This CDR3 has 11 amino acids. Germline CDR1 and CDR2: DFQATT and SNEGSKA (reference sequence). The CDR3 coding sequence is TGCAGTGCTAGGACCTACAATGAGCAGTTCTTC. Translating gives CSARTYNEQFF.

For this clonotype: This could be a read error, since a much larger clone is one nucleotide away. The chain uses TRBV6-2 or TRBV6-3 and TRBJ2-5, with a possible D match to TRBD1 (6 bases). The tail of the sequence fits TRBJ2-7 better, so the J call may be wrong. CDR1 and CDR2 from the germline V gene are MNHEY and SVGEGT. There are 13 residues in the CDR3. The CDR3 sequence is CAGNHDRSFEQYF. The CDR3 DNA sequence: TGTGCCGGCAATCACGACAGGTCTTTCGAGCAGTACTTC.

V gene TRBV28 combines with J gene TRBJ2-2, with a tentative D call TRBD2 (5 bases). Germline V CDR1 and CDR2: MDHEN, SYDVKM. Trimming took off 10 bases at V and 4 bases at J, with 13 bases between the two ends. The CDR3 totals 13 residues. The CDR3 here is CATLNGVTGELFF. DNA for the CDR3: TGTGCCACCCTAAACGGGGTCACCGGGGAGCTGTTTTTT.

This clonotype was observed a few times. The chain couples TRBV7-9 to TRBJ2-5; D is uncertain. The V gene lost 5 bases and the J gene lost 4 bases, with 14 bases spanning the gap. Germline V lookup: CDR1 SEHNR, CDR2 FQNEAQ (reference sequence). CDR3 size: 14 residues. The CDR3 region is CASSPRTARETQYF. The DNA for the CDR3 is TGTGCCAGCAGCCCCCGGACGGCACGAGAGACCCAGTACTTC.

The chain links TRBV3-1 to TRBJ1-1; no definite D call. Germline CDR1 and CDR2: LGHDT and YNNKEL (reference sequence). V lost 3 bases and J lost 1, with 9 bases in between. There are 14 residues in the CDR3. CDR3 in amino acids: CASSHPGKNTEAFF. The CDR3 nucleotides read TGTGCCAGCAGCCATCCAGGCAAGAACACTGAAGCTTTCTTT.

This clonotype has just a few counts. The V and J genes are TRBV7-8 and TRBJ2-7; TRBD1 aligns across 7 bases. With V trimmed by 5 bases and J by 4 bases, 17 bases remained unmatched. Germline CDR1 and CDR2: SGHVS and FQNEAQ. CDR3 length: 17 residues. The CDR3 sequence: CASSHTGAPGYGYEQYF. Written as DNA, the CDR3 is TGTGCCAGCAGCCACACAGGGGCGCCAGGATACGGGTACGAGCAGTACTTC.

J is TRBJ2-1 and V is TRBV27; the D gene could be TRBD1 or TRBD2 (5 bases each). This CDR3 region has 16 residues. Germline CDR1 reads MNHEY; CDR2 reads SMNVEV (reference sequence). V was shortened by 5 bases and J by 2 bases, with 16 bases between the two germline ends. The CDR3 nucleotides are TGTGCCAGCAGTCCCACTACGGGACCCGCCTACAATGAGCAGTTCTTC. This translates into CASSPTTGPAYNEQFF.

The chain joins TRBV20-1 to TRBJ2-1, with D tentatively TRBD2 (5 bases). This CDR3 is built from 19 residues. The V and J ends lost 2 bases and 0 bases respectively, with 23 bases between them. Per the germline V gene, CDR1 is DFQATT and CDR2 is SNEGSKA (reference sequence). Here the CDR3 reads CSARNNRLAGPNSYNEQFF. CDR3 nucleotides: TGCAGTGCTAGAAACAATCGGCTAGCTGGGCCCAACTCCTACAATGAGCAGTTCTTC.

The chain couples TRBV30 to TRBJ2-7; the D gene could be TRBD1 or TRBD2 (6 bases each). CDR1 is GTSNPN and CDR2 is SVGIG in the germline V gene (reference sequence). The length of the CDR3 is 13 residues. This CDR3 reads CAYGKGGWYEQYF. Here the CDR3 DNA reads TGTGCATACGGGAAAGGGGGGTGGTACGAGCAGTACTTC.

The rearrangement joins TRBV12-3 or TRBV12-4 to TRBJ2-4; D not resolved. This CDR3 contains 13 residues. Trimming cost V 1 base and J 13 bases, with 14 bases left between them. CDR3 nucleotide sequence: TGTGCCAGCAGTTTAGGGAGAGACTTGGAGCAGTACTTC. Translated, it gives CASSLGRDLEQYF.

Turning to this clonotype: The junction shows a germline mismatch at one end, possibly a read error. The chain joins TRBV6-1 to TRBJ2-7; D not certain. This CDR3 spans 15 amino acids. Germline CDR1 reads MNHNS; CDR2 reads SASEGT. The CDR3 spells CASSENFRSSYEQYF. The DNA for the CDR3 is TGTGCCAGCAGTGAAAACTTCAGGAGCTCCTACGAGCAGTATTTC.

V usage is TRBV5-1 and J usage is TRBJ2-7; 8 bases align to TRBD1. V gave up 3 bases and J gave up 5 bases; unmatched junction bases: 10. The CDR3 has 15 residues. Germline V gene sequence: CDR1 SGHRS, CDR2 YFSETQ. The CDR3 sequence is CASSSPDRVIHEQYF. The CDR3 DNA reads as TGCGCCAGCAGCTCACCGGACAGGGTTATCCACGAGCAGTACTTC.

This clonotype appeared a few times. The chain joins TRBV4-2 to TRBJ1-2, with a possible D match to TRBD1 (5 bases). CDR3 size: 18 residues. The germline V gene has CDR1 LGHNA and CDR2 YNFKEQ. V lost 4 bases and J lost 2, with 23 bases in between. The CDR3 DNA is TGTGCCAGCAGCCCGCAGCTGGGCGTGGAGGGGAGGAACTATGGCTACACCTTC. Encoded protein: CASSPQLGVEGRNYGYTF.

Of note for this clonotype: This may be a read error: a much more frequent sequence differs by one nucleotide. The V call is TRBV20-1, the J call TRBJ1-6, with 9 nucleotides matching TRBD1. CDR1 and CDR2 (germline): DFQATT, SNEGSKA (reference sequence). The CDR3 runs to 13 residues. CDR3: CSARKGQGEPPHF. DNA for the CDR3: TGCAGTGCTAGAAAGGGACAGGGTGAACCCCCCCACTTT.

This clonotype has a handful of counts. The rearrangement joins TRBV18 to TRBJ1-4; possible D gene TRBD1, 5 bases. The CDR3 consists of 15 residues. Looked up from germline, CDR1 is KGHSH and CDR2 is LQKENI. V was pared by 3 bases and J by 7 bases, with 15 bases between. In nucleotides, the CDR3 is TGTGCCAGCTCACCCCCTTCCCAGGGCCGTGAAAAACTGTTTTTT. Translated, it gives CASSPPSQGREKLFF. Full variable domain (remainder filled in from reference TRBV18 and TRBJ1-4): NAGVMQNPRHLVRRRGQEARLRCSPMKGHSHVYWYRQLPEEGLKFMVYLQKENIIDESGMPKERFSAEFPKEGPSILRIQQVVRGDSAAYFCASSPPSQGREKLFFGSGTQLSVL.

This clonotype occurred a few times. The chain employs TRBV19 and TRBJ2-7; D is ambiguous. CDR3 length equals 14 residues. The germline CDR1 and CDR2 sequences are LNHDA and SQIVND (reference sequence). Trimming stripped 5 bases from V and 0 bases from J, with 11 bases between. The chain's CDR3 is CASSLRPYSYEQYF. In DNA form, the CDR3 reads TGTGCCAGTAGTCTTCGGCCCTACTCCTACGAGCAGTACTTC.

The chain is built from TRBV5-1 and TRBJ2-5, with 7 nucleotides matching TRBD2. The V and J ends lost 1 base and 5 bases, in that order; junction bases with no gene match: 8. This CDR3 is built from 15 residues. Germline lookup yields CDR1 SGHRS and CDR2 YFSETQ. The CDR3, as DNA: TGCGCCAGCAGCTTGTCGGTGGGGGGGACGGAGACCCAGTACTTC. Its translation is CASSLSVGGTETQYF.